This entry is about one TCR beta chain. What it binds is not known. The record originates from a study of shared clonotypes between healthy human individuals. Broader study findings: Naive subsets typically showed greater estimated richness than memory subsets. Several donors held about 5% of naive CD4 clonotypes in common.

Germline V lookup: CDR1 SGHDN, CDR2 FVKESK. This CDR3 is built from 16 residues. Between the trimmed V and J ends, which lost 0 bases and 3 bases, there was a span of 12 bases. At the deep level, the assay was run. Assay: immunoSEQ multiplex PCR; the TCRdb copy retains only in-frame clones and omits some. Of 2 million to 3 million clones in the sample, 93% were seen once. This rearrangement joins TRBV14 to TRBJ1-5; unclear D gene. Material for sequencing was naive CD4+ T cells from PBMCs. Subset meaning: CD45RA+ positively selected. The TCR was taken from a man in his late teens or twenties in good health. Some clones in this sample may be carry-over from other donors' samples. CDR3 region: CASSQDSDGFNQPQHF. The CDR3 bases are TGTGCCAGCAGCCAAGATTCTGACGGGTTCAATCAGCCCCAGCATTTT.